This note documents a single T cell receptor (beta chain) sequence. This sample is drawn from a study of lymphopenia after photon versus proton radiotherapy. Sequencing was performed with immunoSEQ multiplex PCR; in TCRdb, only in-frame clones are kept and a portion is missing. The profile shows under 65,000 clones, roughly 83% of them singletons. The input for sequencing was peripheral blood, taken from a patient treated with proton-based radiotherapy. The TCR comes from a man between 60 and 75 years old with pancreatic cancer.

CDR3 DNA: TGTGCCAGCAGCGTAGACCCCCCCGGACGGTCCACAGATACGCAGTATTTT. Protein: CASSVDPPGRSTDTQYF. V is TRBV9 and J is TRBJ2-3; D uncertain. The V end was cut by 0 bases, the J end by 2 bases, with 16 bases between. The germline V gene has CDR1 SGDLS and CDR2 YYNGEE. The CDR3 consists of 17 residues. The whole variable domain, filled in from reference TRBV9 and TRBJ2-3, reads DSGVTQTPKHLITATGQRVTLRCSPRSGDLSVYWYQQSLDQGLQFLIQYYNGEERAKGNILERFSAQQFPDLHSELNLSSLELGDSALYFCASSVDPPGRSTDTQYFGPGTRLTVL.